This TCR beta chain was obtained from a study of regulatory T cells in long-lasting Graves disease. Relying on iRepertoire HTBI primers and Arm-PCR of CDR3 regions, the team built TCR beta libraries. TCRdb used MiXCR to reprocess the multiplex PCR reads, holding one entry per CDR3 protein. The sample comprises roughly 300,000 distinct CDR3 sequences, around 23% of which are singletons, and about 61% rests with the top ten. Noted time point: persistent/refractory GD, antithyroid drugs over 5 years with positive TRAb. There was RNA extracted from PBMCs, and the TCR library was made from it. Patients were enrolled at an endocrinology department in Xi'an, China. EDTA tubes were used for drawing approximately 9 milliliters of peripheral blood. As for this clonotype: Its antigen is undetermined.

Study-level findings and limits: Clonotypes that were public and shared totalled a few thousand in persistent patients versus over 800 in new patients. Study was limited to peripheral blood, excluding thyroid tissue.

The source material was peripheral blood mononuclear cells (PBMCs), sampled when the disease was refractory, from a patient treated with antithyroid drugs. The clonotype comes from a female donor with Graves disease.

The CDR3 region has the DNA TGCAGTGCTAGAGACGTGACAGGGGGATACGAGCAGTACTTC. Translated: CSARDVTGGYEQYF. This chain connects TRBV20-1 to TRBJ2-7; 9 positions agree with TRBD1. V trimming: 0 bases; J trimming: 4 bases; junction bases outside the gene matches: 4. This CDR3 is 14 amino acids long. Germline CDR1 and CDR2: DFQATT and SNEGSKA (reference sequence).